The 8 T cell receptor beta chains presented below share a single source sample, sequenced in a study of cytomegalovirus exposure and HLA in healthy donors. Primers for the PCR totalled 60 Vbeta and 13 Jbeta. Assay used: immunoSEQ multiplex PCR; TCRdb lists only in-frame clones, some missing. The sample consists of about 60,000 clones, about 72% of them appearing once. Sequenced: PBMCs. Receptors were obtained from a middle-aged woman in good health and CMV-seropositive.

This chain links TRBV18 with TRBJ1-2, with D possibly matching TRBD1 (6 bases). Trimming removed 2 bases from V and 5 bases from J, with 9 bases in between. Germline lookup yields CDR1 KGHSH and CDR2 LQKENI. This CDR3 has 13 residues. In DNA, the CDR3 is TGTGCCAGCTCACCAGGGGGCTTTTATGGCTACACCTTC. As protein: CASSPGGFYGYTF.

This clone appeared a few times. The V gene is TRBV6-1, the J gene TRBJ2-1; 7 bases map to TRBD1. This CDR3 comprises 15 residues. Germline CDR1 and CDR2: MNHNS and SASEGT. The V gene end was trimmed by 5 bases and the J gene end by 7 bases; junction bases not matched to a gene: 11. CDR3 nucleotides: TGTGCCAGCAGTCGGATAAGGACAGGAATGAATGAGCAGTTCTTC. The encoded protein is CASSRIRTGMNEQFF.

The V gene is TRBV11-2, the J gene TRBJ1-3; 7 bases align to TRBD1. This CDR3 is built from 15 residues. In germline, CDR1 is SGHAT, CDR2 FQNNGV. V was clipped by 4 bases and J by 2 bases; unmatched bases: 5. The CDR3 bases are TGTGCCAGCAGCTCCCTAAGGGGGCCTGGAAACACCATATATTTT. It is translated as CASSSLRGPGNTIYF. Drawing the rest from reference TRBV11-2 and TRBJ1-3, the complete variable domain is EAGVAQSPRYKIIEKRQSVAFWCNPISGHATLYWYQQILGQGPKLLIQFQNNGVVDDSQLPKDRFSAERLKGVDSTLKIQPAKLEDSAVYLCASSSLRGPGNTIYFGEGSWLTVV.

This clone is medium-sized. This rearrangement joins TRBV7-9 to TRBJ1-1, with 8 bases fitting TRBD1. The CDR3 length is 16 residues. CDR1 and CDR2 from the germline V gene are SEHNR and FQNEAQ (reference sequence). V shed 7 bases, J shed 5 bases, and the junction held 15 bases outside the gene matches. CDR3 protein: CASNSRQDRESTEAFF. In DNA form, the CDR3 reads TGTGCCAGCAACTCACGGCAGGACAGGGAAAGTACTGAAGCTTTCTTT.

The chain has TRBV2 and TRBJ1-5; D is unclear. Germline V gives CDR1 SNHLY, CDR2 FYNNEI. This CDR3 is 14 amino acids long. Trimming took 2 bases from V and 4 from J, leaving 9 bases between them. The CDR3 sequence is CASSESGRNQPQHF. The CDR3 nucleotides read TGTGCCAGCAGTGAATCGGGGAGGAATCAGCCCCAGCATTTT.

DNA for the CDR3: TGTGCCAGCAGCTCGACAGGTGCCTATGGCTACACCTTC. Translation gives CASSSTGAYGYTF. This chain links TRBV7-9 with TRBJ1-2, with a possible D match to TRBD1 (6 bases). The V and J ends lost 4 bases and 4 bases respectively, with 10 bases between them. From germline, CDR1 is SEHNR and CDR2 FQNEAQ (reference sequence). The length of the CDR3 is 13 residues.

This chain connects TRBV2 to TRBJ1-1, with D possibly TRBD1 on 5 matching bases. The CDR3 has 13 residues. Trimming took 8 bases from V and 6 from J, leaving 16 bases between them. Per germline, CDR1 SNHLY and CDR2 FYNNEI. In DNA form, the CDR3 reads TGTGCCAGCCATTCAGGGTTGAGTCCTGAAGCTTTCTTT. Its protein product is CASHSGLSPEAFF.

Details on this clone: One end of the junction varies from germline; a read error may be responsible. The chain carries TRBV5-6 and TRBJ1-2; 7 bases map to TRBD1. The CDR3 runs 13 residues. CDR1 and CDR2 from the germline V gene are SGHDT and YYEEEE. The CDR3 protein is CASRLGAGGGYTF. The CDR3 DNA reads as TGTGCCAGCAGATTGGGGGCAGGGGGAGGCTACACCTTC.